A single sample is the source of the 4 T cell receptor beta chains below, sequenced in a study of blood T cell repertoires in COVID-19. This table comes from immunoSEQ multiplex PCR, and its TCRdb copy is limited to in-frame clones, with some not included. The sample shows 270,000 or so clones, 82% of them seen only once. The specimen was peripheral blood. The receptors here all came from a woman between 18 and 29 years old with acute or convalescent COVID-19.

This rearrangement joins TRBV5-1 to TRBJ2-3; TRBD1 aligns across 7 bases. Trimming took 2 bases from V and 4 from J; bases not matched to a gene: 4. This CDR3 is built from 14 residues. CDR1 is SGHRS, CDR2 YFSETQ, per germline. The CDR3 DNA sequence: TGCGCCAGCAGCTTAGGGGGCGCAGCAGATACGCAGTATTTT. This encodes CASSLGGAADTQYF.

This clone was counted between two and nine times. This chain uses TRBV2 with TRBJ1-5, with a tentative D call TRBD1 (6 bases). CDR1 and CDR2 from the germline V gene are SNHLY and FYNNEI. Trimming stripped 6 bases from V and 7 bases from J, with 10 bases between. The CDR3 totals 12 residues. CDR3 amino acids: CASSGDIQPQHF. The CDR3, as DNA: TGTGCCAGCAGCGGGGACATCCAGCCCCAGCATTTT. Full variable domain (rest looked up from reference TRBV2 and TRBJ1-5): EPEVTQTPSHQVTQMGQEVILRCVPISNHLYFYWYRQILGQKVEFLVSFYNNEISEKSEIFDDQFSVERPDGSNFTLKIRSTKLEDSAMYFCASSGDIQPQHFGDGTRLSIL.

The chain is built from TRBV20-1 and TRBJ2-7; D is perhaps TRBD2 (5 bases). Germline V gene sequence: CDR1 DFQATT, CDR2 SNEGSKA (reference sequence). V lost 3 bases to trimming and J lost 3 bases, with 12 bases between them. This CDR3 is built from 13 residues. The CDR3 loop is CSASSASSYEQYF. DNA for the CDR3: TGCAGTGCTAGTTCGGCTAGCAGCTACGAGCAGTACTTC.

The chain recombines TRBV28 with TRBJ1-1; the D gene is possibly TRBD1 (6 bases). The V gene's germline CDR1 is MDHEN and CDR2 SYDVKM. The CDR3 is made up of 15 amino acids. V lost 5 bases and J lost 0, with 13 bases in between. CDR3 sequence: CASSQDSPMNTEAFF. The CDR3 DNA reads as TGTGCCAGCAGTCAGGACAGCCCCATGAACACTGAAGCTTTCTTT.